This TCR beta chain was recorded in a study of shared clonotypes between healthy human individuals. This clone was seen once. TCRdb's copy holds only in-frame clones and misses some; the assay was immunoSEQ multiplex PCR. The repertoire holds some 2.1 million clones, with around 93% as singletons. The CDR3 sequence is 14 residues long. V trimming: 6 bases; J trimming: 7 bases; junction bases outside the gene matches: 11. Looked up from germline, CDR1 is MDHEN and CDR2 is SYDVKM. Terminally differentiated effector memory CD45RA+ cells were excluded from the naive CD8 cells, which were CD45RO-negative and positively selected for CCR7.

V is TRBV28 and J is TRBJ2-7; 8 bases match TRBD1. The sample consisted of naive CD8+ T cells from PBMCs. The sequence was obtained from a man younger than 30 in good health. Some clones in this sample may be carry-over from other donors' samples. DNA of the CDR3: TGTGCCAGCAGGTTCGACAGGGGTTCGGAGGAGCAGTACTTC. Protein: CASRFDRGSEEQYF. Looking up the rest from reference TRBV28 and TRBJ2-7 gives the full variable domain: DVKVTQSSRYLVKRTGEKVFLECVQDMDHENMFWYRQDPGLGLRLIYFSYDVKMKEKGDIPEGYSVSREKKERFSLILESASTNQTSMYLCASRFDRGSEEQYFGPGTRLTVT.